What follows describes a single T cell receptor beta chain. What it binds is unknown. The data originate from a study of T cell clonotyping in hematopoietic cell transplantation. Assay: immunoSEQ multiplex PCR; the TCRdb copy retains only in-frame clones and omits some. The table has roughly 40,000 clones, roughly 94% seen once; the top ten hold 0.7% to 0.95%. The CDR3 extends over 13 amino acids. The ends were cut back, 5 bases at V and 5 bases at J, with 12 bases in the middle. Looked up from germline, CDR1 is SEHNR and CDR2 is FQNEAQ (reference sequence). Points from the study as a whole: Recipient TCR diversity dropped after transplant; expanded clonotypes rose from day 30 to 180. At the given depth, recipient repertoires were over 95% de novo clonotypes.

J is TRBJ1-2 and V is TRBV7-9; weak D call: TRBD1 (6 bases). Material: peripheral blood mononuclear cells. The TCR originated in a woman between 45 and 65 years old in good health. Some clones in this sample may be carry-over from other donors' samples. CDR3 loop: CASSGGQRYGYTF. As DNA, the CDR3 is TGTGCCAGCAGCGGAGGACAGAGATATGGCTACACCTTC.